Listed below are T cell receptor beta chains from one sample, sequenced in a study of blood T cell repertoires in COVID-19. Sequencing was performed with immunoSEQ multiplex PCR; in TCRdb, only in-frame clones are kept and a portion is missing. The table includes about 150,000 clones, 85% to 90% detected once. Specimen: peripheral blood. Source of these receptors: a man younger than 35 with COVID-19, enrolled during active disease. CDR3s include the opening cysteine and the closing phenylalanine or tryptophan. Fields, in order: D gene, J gene, clone size, CDR3 length, V gene, CDR3 DNA, CDR3 protein. D genes are given only for firm matches. A row's size may be missing; if present it is once, few, many or a size class.

TRBD2	TRBJ2-5	.	16	TRBV6-2/TRBV6-3	TGTGCCAGCAGCCCCCACGGAGCGGGAGGCTTAGAGACCCAGTACTTC	CASSPHGAGGLETQYF
.	TRBJ2-7	.	14	TRBV28	TGTGCCAGCAGTCTATCCCTCCGGGAAGGCGAGCAGTACTTC	CASSLSLREGEQYF
.	TRBJ2-1	.	15	TRBV24-1	TGTGCCACCAGTGATGGGGGGTATTTCTACAATGAGCAGTTCTTC	CATSDGGYFYNEQFF
.	TRBJ1-5	.	15	TRBV28	TGTGCCAGCAGTTTTCCCAGGGCCTCCAATCAGCCCCAGCATTTT	CASSFPRASNQPQHF
TRBD1	TRBJ1-2	.	16	TRBV10-3	TGTGCCATCAGTGAGTCAGCGACAGGGGGCGCCTATGGCTACACCTTC	CAISESATGGAYGYTF
TRBD2	TRBJ2-1	.	18	TRBV7-6	TGTGCCAGCAGCTTAGGCGCGGGGGGGACTAGGGATCACAATGAGCAGTTCTTC	CASSLGAGGTRDHNEQFF
.	TRBJ2-3	.	13	TRBV19	TGTGCCAGTAGTATCGGTTCTACAGATACGCAGTATTTT	CASSIGSTDTQYF
.	TRBJ1-5	.	13	TRBV19	TGTGCCAGCCGGACGAGGGTAGGTCAGCCCCAGCATTTT	CASRTRVGQPQHF
.	TRBJ1-2	.	14	TRBV28	TGTGCCAGCAGTTTATTAGGGGCAAGAGGAGGCTACACCTTC	CASSLLGARGGYTF
.	TRBJ1-3	.	17	TRBV21-1	TGTGCCAGCAGCAAAAACCGGGACAGCGTCTCTGGAAACACCATATATTTT	CASSKNRDSVSGNTIYF
.	TRBJ2-1	.	17	TRBV27	TGTGCCAGCAGTTTTCCTCCGGGGCCAGGGGCGCGGTATGAGCAGTTCTTC	CASSFPPGPGARYEQFF
.	TRBJ1-4	once	14	TRBV2	TGTGCCAGCAGTGGTTTACAGATTAATGAAAAACTGTTTTTT	CASSGLQINEKLFF
TRBD2	TRBJ2-2	.	15	TRBV10-3	TGTGCCGCAAGCCCTAGCGGTCCCAACACCGGGGAGCTGTTTTTT	CAASPSGPNTGELFF
TRBD2	TRBJ2-7	.	14	TRBV6-5	TGTGCCAGCAGTTACCTGACTAGCGGGAGTGAGCAGTACTTC	CASSYLTSGSEQYF
TRBD1	TRBJ1-4	once	16	TRBV3-1/TRBV3-2	TGTGCCAGCAGCCAAGGATCTTGGGACAGGGGGCGAAAACTGCTTTTT	CASSQGSWDRGRKLLF
TRBD2	TRBJ2-1	.	16	TRBV24-1	TGTGCCACCAGTGATCCTCAGCCGGGAGGGATCAATGAGCAGTTCTTC	CATSDPQPGGINEQFF
TRBD1	TRBJ2-5	.	16	TRBV4-1	TGCGCCAGCAGCCTCCGGGACAGGTTAGGTTCGGAGACCCAGTACTTC	CASSLRDRLGSETQYF
.	TRBJ2-3	.	13	TRBV7-2	TGTGCCAGCAGCATGGGGCCTCCGGATACGCAGTATTTT	CASSMGPPDTQYF
.	TRBJ2-5	.	14	TRBV5-6	TGTGCCAGCAGAAGTCCCGGGACAACAGAGACCCAGTACTTC	CASRSPGTTETQYF
TRBD1	TRBJ2-2	.	16	TRBV7-2	TGTGCCAGCAGCTTAGGGGCAGGGGGACGGACCGGGGAGCTGTTTTTT	CASSLGAGGRTGELFF
.	TRBJ1-1	.	14	TRBV25-1	TGTGCCAGCAGTGAATCCGGCAGGGCCACTGAAGCTTTCTTT	CASSESGRATEAFF
.	TRBJ1-1	.	14	TRBV18	TGTGCCAGCTCACCCCTGCAGGTGATCACTGAAGCTTTCTTT	CASSPLQVITEAFF
TRBD1	TRBJ1-2	once	15	TRBV18	TGTGCCAGCTCAAATCCACGGACAGGGGTGGTTGGCTACACCTTC	CASSNPRTGVVGYTF
.	TRBJ1-2	.	14	TRBV6-5	TGTGCCAGCAGTTACCATGGAGGGGCCTATGGCTACACCTTC	CASSYHGGAYGYTF